Presented here are 19 T cell receptor beta chains from one specimen sequenced in a study of T cell responses to AZD1222 COVID-19 vaccine. Sequencing was performed with immunoSEQ multiplex PCR; in TCRdb, only in-frame clones are kept and a portion is missing. This table holds approximately 100,000 clones, approximately 93% found once. The input for sequencing was peripheral blood, taken on day 0 of AZD1222 vaccination. The receptors come from an adult in good health.

The chain has TRBV6-5 and TRBJ1-4; 7 bases map to TRBD1. Germline V gene sequence: CDR1 MNHEY, CDR2 SVGAGI. The CDR3 spans 13 residues. V was pared by 8 bases and J by 8 bases, with 8 bases of the junction left unmatched. This CDR3 is CASQTPDREKLFF. The CDR3 coding sequence is TGTGCCAGCCAGACTCCGGACAGGGAAAAACTGTTTTTT.

The V call is TRBV24-1, the J call TRBJ1-2, with D possibly matching TRBD1 (6 bases). The V end was cut by 3 bases, the J end by 6 bases, with 13 bases between. CDR3 size: 14 residues. Looked up from germline, CDR1 is KGHDR and CDR2 is SFDVKD. CDR3 amino acids: CATSDGGRGDGYTF. DNA for the CDR3: TGTGCCACCAGTGATGGGGGGCGCGGAGATGGCTACACCTTC.

The rearrangement links TRBV5-4 to TRBJ2-5; no reliable D call. Germline CDR1 and CDR2: SGHNT and YYREEE (reference sequence). This CDR3 contains 11 residues. V lost 3 bases to trimming and J lost 7 bases, with 7 bases between them. Written as DNA, the CDR3 is TGTGCCAGCAGCTCGGGTGGGACCCAGTACTTC. Protein product: CASSSGGTQYF.

The V gene is TRBV30, the J gene TRBJ2-3; maybe TRBD2 (6 bases). Germline CDR1 GTSNPN, CDR2 SVGIG (reference sequence). This CDR3 has 16 amino acids. Trimming pared 0 bases from V and 1 base from J, leaving 14 bases between. CDR3 amino acids: CAWSVWDFGGTDTQYF. DNA for the CDR3: TGTGCCTGGAGTGTCTGGGACTTTGGAGGCACAGATACGCAGTATTTT.

This clone was recorded a few times. The chain is built from TRBV4-3 and TRBJ2-3; TRBD1 aligns across 7 bases. With 0 bases clipped from V and 4 bases from J, the junction kept 7 bases outside the gene matches. The CDR3 contains 16 residues. Per germline, CDR1 LGHNA and CDR2 YSLEER. This CDR3 reads CASSQDRGQGADTQYF. In DNA form, the CDR3 reads TGCGCCAGCAGCCAAGATAGAGGGCAGGGGGCAGATACGCAGTATTTT.

The gene calls are TRBV4-3 and TRBJ2-5; 9 bases match TRBD1. CDR3 size: 18 residues. Germline V gives CDR1 LGHNA, CDR2 YSLEER. The ends lost 4 bases at V and 2 bases at J; junction bases unmatched: 14. In nucleotides, the CDR3 is TGCGCCAGCAGCCCACACAGGGGGCCGATCAAACCACAAGAGACCCAGTACTTC. It is translated as CASSPHRGPIKPQETQYF.

The chain uses TRBV2 and TRBJ2-1; D perhaps matches TRBD2 (6 bases). V was cut by 0 bases and J by 4 bases, with 13 bases left in between. Germline V gene lookup returns CDR1 SNHLY and CDR2 FYNNEI. CDR3 size: 16 residues. CDR3 residues: CASSEARGATYNEQFF. The CDR3 coding sequence is TGTGCCAGCAGTGAAGCCCGCGGGGCGACTTACAATGAGCAGTTCTTC.

The CDR3 DNA reads TGTGCCAGCAGCTTTACGGGACAGGGGAACACCGGGGAGCTGTTTTTT. It yields the protein CASSFTGQGNTGELFF. V is TRBV7-6 and J is TRBJ2-2, with 9 bases fitting TRBD1. Per the germline V gene, CDR1 is SGHVS and CDR2 is FNYEAQ. V was pared by 3 bases and J by 1 base, with 3 bases of the junction left unmatched. CDR3 length equals 16 residues.

The chain carries TRBV4-2 and TRBJ2-2; 8 positions agree with TRBD1. The CDR3 has 17 amino acids. With V trimmed by 1 base and J by 5 bases, 9 bases remained unmatched. The germline CDR1 and CDR2 sequences are LGHNA and YNFKEQ. In DNA form, the CDR3 reads TGTGCCAGCAGCCAAGGACAGGGGAAGTTTGGGACCGGGGAGCTGTTTTTT. It specifies CASSQGQGKFGTGELFF.

The rearrangement uses TRBV12-3 or TRBV12-4 and TRBJ2-1, with D maybe TRBD2 (6 bases). Trimming shortened V by 3 bases and J by 10 bases, and 13 bases separated the two germline ends. This CDR3 contains 13 residues. DNA of the CDR3: TGTGCCAGCAGTTTCACTAGCTCGGCCGAGCAGTTCTTC. Amino acids: CASSFTSSAEQFF.

This sequence joins TRBV29-1 and TRBJ2-4; 9 bases fit TRBD1. Germline assignment: CDR1 SQVTM and CDR2 ANQGSEA. This CDR3 contains 16 residues. With 7 bases clipped from V and 2 bases from J, the junction kept 12 bases outside the gene matches. The CDR3 sequence is CSAAWGQGITKNIQYF. DNA for the CDR3: TGCAGCGCCGCGTGGGGACAGGGTATTACCAAAAACATTCAGTACTTC.

The chain carries TRBV11-2 and TRBJ1-1; D might be TRBD1 (5 bases). There are 13 residues in the CDR3. The V and J ends lost 0 bases and 4 bases respectively, with 6 bases between them. Germline V lookup: CDR1 SGHAT, CDR2 FQNNGV. The CDR3, as DNA: TGTGCCAGCAGCTTAGATGGGGGCACTGAAGCTTTCTTT. Amino acid sequence: CASSLDGGTEAFF.

J is TRBJ2-1 and V is TRBV6-5; D unresolved. The CDR3 is made up of 12 amino acids. V lost 7 bases to trimming and J lost 6 bases, with 10 bases between them. Germline V gene data show CDR1 as MNHEY and CDR2 as SVGAGI. CDR3 amino acids: CASNFGINEQFF. The DNA for the CDR3 is TGTGCCAGCAACTTCGGTATCAATGAGCAGTTCTTC.

The V and J genes are TRBV4-3 and TRBJ2-4; 9 bases map to TRBD1. V lost 0 bases, J lost 4 bases, and 10 bases stayed unmatched. The CDR3 runs to 18 residues. Germline values: CDR1 LGHNA, CDR2 YSLEER. The CDR3 here is CASSQEGQGVGIKNIQYF. DNA of the CDR3: TGCGCCAGCAGCCAAGAGGGACAGGGCGTCGGTATAAAAAACATTCAGTACTTC.

The rearrangement joins TRBV7-8 to TRBJ2-7, with D uncertain. CDR3 length equals 12 residues. Germline V gives CDR1 SGHVS, CDR2 FQNEAQ. Between the trimmed V and J ends, which lost 2 bases and 4 bases, there was a span of 6 bases. CDR3 in DNA: TGTGCCAGCAGCTTAACGGTATACGAGCAGTACTTC. Translated, it gives CASSLTVYEQYF.

V is TRBV19 and J is TRBJ1-6; 7 bases match TRBD1. Germline-derived CDR1 and CDR2 are LNHDA and SQIVND (reference sequence). Trimming removed 3 bases from V and 6 bases from J; junction bases left unmatched: 5. The CDR3 runs 15 residues. The CDR3 coding sequence is TGTGCCAGTAGTATCTCGACAGGGCTTAATTCACCCCTCCACTTT. Amino acid sequence: CASSISTGLNSPLHF.

The rearrangement uses TRBV12-3 or TRBV12-4 and TRBJ1-2, with D maybe TRBD1 (6 bases). The CDR3 sequence is 11 residues long. The V end lost 5 bases, the J end lost 8 bases, and 9 bases lay between the germline ends. The CDR3, as DNA: TGTGCCAGCAGTCCGGGGGGCGGCTACACCTTC. It yields the protein CASSPGGGYTF.

The V gene is TRBV28, the J gene TRBJ1-6; 10 positions agree with TRBD1. Germline CDR1 is MDHEN and CDR2 is SYDVKM. V gave up 5 bases and J gave up 8 bases; unmatched junction bases: 3. The CDR3 extends over 14 amino acids. The CDR3 sequence is CASSRGTGDSPLHF. The CDR3 nucleotides read TGTGCCAGCAGTCGGGGGACAGGGGATTCACCCCTCCACTTT.

This chain joins TRBV11-3 and TRBJ1-1; TRBD1 agrees at 7 bases. Germline values: CDR1 SGHNT, CDR2 YENEEA. Unmatched junction bases numbered 6, after V lost 2 bases and J lost 6 bases. The length of the CDR3 is 14 residues. Here the CDR3 reads CASSLNTGVAEAFF. The CDR3 region has the DNA TGTGCCAGCAGCTTAAATACAGGGGTTGCTGAAGCTTTCTTT.